This entry features one TCR beta chain sequence. The primer mix had 60 V beta and 13 J beta primers. Here immunoSEQ multiplex PCR was the method, and the copy in TCRdb shows in-frame clones only, minus some. The sample lists around 23,000 clones; about 90% were seen once. The sample originates from a study of glioma-infiltrating T cells after dendritic cell vaccination. Study-wide context: Patients received autologous tumor lysate-pulsed dendritic cell vaccination between about 2003 and 2012.

Time point of the sample: after dendritic cell vaccination, including at tumor progression/relapse. Germline CDR1 is SNHLY and CDR2 is FYNNEI. V shed 4 bases and J 6 bases; nucleotides not matched to a gene: 7. This CDR3 has 14 residues. The specimen was blood, collected after dendritic cell vaccination. This TCR came from a human donor with glioblastoma. The chain employs TRBV2 and TRBJ2-7; 9 bases map to TRBD1. The CDR3 nucleotides are TGTGCCAGCAGTGTGGAGGGACAGGGCGCCGAGCAGTACTTC. Translated, it gives CASSVEGQGAEQYF. Together with reference TRBV2 and TRBJ2-7, the CDR3 gives the full variable domain: EPEVTQTPSHQVTQMGQEVILRCVPISNHLYFYWYRQILGQKVEFLVSFYNNEISEKSEIFDDQFSVERPDGSNFTLKIRSTKLEDSAMYFCASSVEGQGAEQYFGPGTRLTVT.